This T cell receptor beta chain was identified during a study of neurological immune-mediated disorders. This CDR3 region has 15 residues. Germline V gene data show CDR1 as LGHDT and CDR2 as YNNKEL (reference sequence). V lost 4 bases to trimming and J lost 2 bases, with 11 bases between them. This clonotype was seen a few times. Its antigen is not identified. Broader study findings: No clinical or MRI feature was associated with the multiple sclerosis repertoire cluster.

From the 5' RACE reads, TCRdb called clonotypes with MiXCR, one entry per CDR3 protein. The table lists about 80,000 distinct CDR3 sequences, around 6% of them singletons, with 7.9% in the top ten. Regarding time point: longitudinal time-point 2. The chain is built from TRBV3-1 and TRBJ2-2, with D possibly matching TRBD2 (6 bases). This receptor was identified in an older woman with multiple sclerosis. Sequenced input: PBMCs. CDR3 protein: CASSPAGTNTGELFF. The CDR3 DNA reads as TGTGCCAGCAGCCCCGCGGGGACCAACACCGGGGAGCTGTTTTTT.